This T cell receptor (beta chain) was profiled in a study of T-cell reconstitution after alpha-beta-depleted transplantation in children. Regarding the study as a whole: After one year, T-cell counts and TCRbeta diversity mostly came from new T cells. Surviving recipient T cells and thymic progenitors produced the high day-60 TCRbeta diversity seen in some patients. Reported findings indicate that, about two months after transplant, alpha-beta T cells came from several hundred expanded clones, which were derived from non-depleted graft cells.

Unique molecular identifiers were incorporated into the prepared TCRbeta library. TCRdb fed the PCR reads into MiXCR, producing one record per CDR3 protein. The sample lists fewer than 250,000 distinct CDR3 sequences, 17% seen once, with 43% in the top ten. This clonotype has a handful of counts. What it binds is not known. The ends lost 1 base at V and 8 bases at J; junction bases unmatched: 12. Germline V gene sequence: CDR1 SGHAT, CDR2 FQNNGV. The length of the CDR3 is 17 residues. This specimen consisted of PBMCs, mostly from graft donor cells, obtained 360 days after TCRalphabeta/CD19-depleted stem cell transplant. The chain links TRBV11-2 to TRBJ2-1; 9 positions agree with TRBD1. This receptor was taken from a male patient between 2 and 15 years old who had a stem cell transplant for acute lymphoblastic leukemia, so the T cells may come from the graft donor. CDR3 nucleotide sequence: TGTGCCAGCAGCTTAGTTATTCGGGACAGGGTGAGCGATGAGCAGTTCTTC. It codes for CASSLVIRDRVSDEQFF.